Each of the 26 T cell receptor beta chains below was sequenced from the same sample in a study of blood T cell repertoires in COVID-19. The assay was immunoSEQ multiplex PCR, and TCRdb's table has in-frame clones only and misses some. Here the sample spans under 250,000 clones, roughly four fifths being singletons. Sequenced: PBMCs or T cells enriched from blood (not recorded which). These receptors originate from a woman aged 40 to 49 who had been exposed to COVID-19.

CDR3 DNA sequence: TGTGCCTGGACCCTTAACAGGGGGAGGTGGTCACCCCTCCACTTT. It yields the protein CAWTLNRGRWSPLHF. The chain employs TRBV30 and TRBJ1-6, with 8 bases fitting TRBD1. The trim removed 4 bases at V and 10 bases at J, leaving 12 bases unmatched. Per germline, CDR1 GTSNPN and CDR2 SVGIG (reference sequence). This CDR3 is built from 15 residues.

This rearrangement joins TRBV11-2 to TRBJ2-1; D possibly corresponds to TRBD1 (5 bases). The CDR3 has 14 amino acids. Trimming removed 0 bases from V and 7 bases from J, with 10 bases in between. Germline V gene sequence: CDR1 SGHAT, CDR2 FQNNGV. The CDR3 here is CASSLDLRVNEQFF. The CDR3 bases are TGTGCCAGCAGCTTAGACCTCAGGGTAAATGAGCAGTTCTTC.

The chain employs TRBV7-9 and TRBJ2-5, with D possibly being TRBD2 (5 bases). Germline CDR1 and CDR2: SEHNR and FQNEAQ (reference sequence). V was shortened by 2 bases and J by 2 bases, with 18 bases between the two germline ends. This CDR3 region has 17 residues. The CDR3 region is CASSLRTIANIQETQYF. The DNA for the CDR3 is TGTGCCAGCAGCTTAAGGACGATAGCGAATATTCAAGAGACCCAGTACTTC. Full variable domain (remainder filled in from reference TRBV7-9 and TRBJ2-5): DTGVSQNPRHKITKRGQNVTFRCDPISEHNRLYWYRQTLGQGPEFLTYFQNEAQLEKSRLLSDRFSAERPKGSFSTLEIQRTEQGDSAMYLCASSLRTIANIQETQYFGPGTRLLVL.

This chain links TRBV4-2 with TRBJ1-3, with 8 positions matching TRBD1. Germline V lookup: CDR1 LGHNA, CDR2 YNFKEQ. Trimming removed 0 bases from V and 2 bases from J; junction bases left unmatched: 3. The CDR3 contains 16 residues. CDR3 region: CASSQETGVTGNTIYF. CDR3 in DNA: TGTGCCAGCAGCCAAGAGACAGGGGTCACTGGAAACACCATATATTTT.

To note about this clone: The sample has other DNA sequences that encode this CDR3 too. The chain links TRBV7-3 to TRBJ2-1; 8 bases align to TRBD2. Germline V gene lookup returns CDR1 SGHTA and CDR2 FQGTGA. The CDR3 is 13 residues long. With 6 bases clipped from V and 7 bases from J, the junction kept 5 bases outside the gene matches. The CDR3 loop reads CASSLTGGNEQFF. The CDR3 DNA reads TGTGCCAGCAGTCTTACGGGGGGGAATGAGCAGTTCTTC.

The gene calls are TRBV7-3 and TRBJ2-4, with TRBD2 matching 12 bases. There are 17 residues in the CDR3. From germline, CDR1 is SGHTA and CDR2 FQGTGA. The trim removed 1 base at V and 5 bases at J, leaving 6 bases unmatched. CDR3 in amino acids: CASSLSLAGGPENIQYF. The DNA for the CDR3 is TGTGCCAGCAGCTTAAGTCTAGCGGGGGGGCCGGAAAACATTCAGTACTTC.

V is TRBV5-1 and J is TRBJ2-5; 8 positions agree with TRBD1. The V gene end was trimmed by 0 bases and the J gene end by 2 bases; junction bases not matched to a gene: 12. The CDR3 totals 18 residues. CDR1 and CDR2 (germline): SGHRS, YFSETQ. The CDR3 spells CASSLGPRQGLQQETQYF. In nucleotides, the CDR3 is TGCGCCAGCAGCTTGGGTCCCCGACAGGGGCTCCAGCAAGAGACCCAGTACTTC.

There are a few counts of this clone. Germline is not matched at one junction end, which may reflect a read error. The chain has TRBV7-7 and TRBJ1-1; D perhaps matches TRBD1 (6 bases). Germline V gene sequence: CDR1 SSHAT, CDR2 FNYEAQ (reference sequence). The CDR3 totals 15 residues. This chain's CDR3 is CASTLYEGGNTEAFF. In DNA form, the CDR3 reads TGTGCCAGCACCTTATACGAAGGGGGGAACACTGAAGCTTTCTTT.

This chain joins TRBV18 and TRBJ2-3; possibly TRBD2 for D (6 bases). CDR1 and CDR2 from the germline V gene are KGHSH and LQKENI. V was trimmed by 3 bases and J by 3 bases, leaving 13 bases between them. The CDR3 covers 15 residues. The CDR3: CASSPLGDFTDTQYF. Here the CDR3 DNA reads TGTGCCAGCTCACCGCTGGGGGACTTTACAGATACGCAGTATTTT.

As concerns this clone: The sample contains more than one DNA sequence encoding this CDR3. The chain has TRBV30 and TRBJ1-2, with TRBD1 matching over 7 bases. Germline lookup yields CDR1 GTSNPN and CDR2 SVGIG (reference sequence). V trimming: 4 bases; J trimming: 2 bases; junction bases outside the gene matches: 1. The CDR3 has 12 residues. CDR3 amino acids: CAWTGGNYGYTF. In DNA, the CDR3 is TGTGCCTGGACAGGGGGGAACTATGGCTACACCTTC.

V is TRBV15 and J is TRBJ1-5; weak D call: TRBD1 (5 bases). V lost 4 bases and J lost 3, with 10 bases in between. This CDR3 has 14 amino acids. Germline values: CDR1 LNHNV, CDR2 YYDKDF (reference sequence). In nucleotides, the CDR3 is TGTGCCACCAGCAAGACAGCATTCAATCAGCCCCAGCATTTT. It is translated as CATSKTAFNQPQHF.

The chain links TRBV15 to TRBJ2-5, with D unclear. Germline CDR1 is LNHNV and CDR2 is YYDKDF (reference sequence). V lost 1 base and J 5 bases, leaving 14 bases between the germline ends. This CDR3 spans 15 amino acids. CDR3 amino acids: CATSRVGPSRETQYF. The CDR3 bases are TGTGCCACCAGCAGAGTGGGCCCCAGCAGGGAGACCCAGTACTTC.

The V and J genes are TRBV7-2 and TRBJ2-7; D may be TRBD1 (6 bases). This CDR3 comprises 13 residues. Per germline, CDR1 SGHTA and CDR2 FQGNSA. V gave up 3 bases and J gave up 5 bases, with 11 bases separating them. The CDR3 region is CASSFPTGNEQYF. The DNA of the CDR3 is TGTGCCAGCAGCTTTCCTACAGGGAACGAGCAGTACTTC. The entire variable domain, with the rest obtained from reference TRBV7-2 and TRBJ2-7, is as follows: GAGVSQSPSNKVTEKGKDVELRCDPISGHTALYWYRQSLGQGLEFLIYFQGNSAPDKSGLPSDRFSAERTGGSVSTLTIQRTQQEDSAVYLCASSFPTGNEQYFGPGTRLTVT.

The table lists this clone with a few counts. The chain employs TRBV6-6 and TRBJ1-5, with 9 bases aligning to TRBD1. V trimming: 4 bases; J trimming: 6 bases; junction bases outside the gene matches: 7. Germline-derived CDR1 and CDR2 are MNHNY and SVGAGI (reference sequence). The length of the CDR3 is 15 residues. CDR3 nucleotide sequence: TGTGCCAGCAGTTCCGGGACAGGGTATCGTCAGCCCCAGCATTTT. This encodes CASSSGTGYRQPQHF.

This clone was seen a single time. The genes are TRBV19 and TRBJ2-4, with a tentative D call TRBD2 (5 bases). This CDR3 is built from 14 residues. V was shortened by 3 bases and J by 4 bases, with 10 bases between the two germline ends. Germline CDR1 and CDR2: LNHDA and SQIVND (reference sequence). Here the CDR3 reads CASSMIGEKNIQYF. DNA for the CDR3: TGTGCCAGTAGTATGATCGGGGAGAAAAACATTCAGTACTTC.

The V gene is TRBV14, the J gene TRBJ1-2, with 8 bases that match TRBD1. CDR3 length: 15 residues. The germline V gene encodes CDR1 SGHDN and CDR2 FVKESK. V gave up 0 bases and J gave up 4 bases; unmatched junction bases: 4. The CDR3 spells CASSQDHQGAYGYTF. CDR3 nucleotides: TGTGCCAGCAGCCAAGATCACCAGGGGGCCTATGGCTACACCTTC.

This chain uses TRBV5-3 with TRBJ2-7; D perhaps matches TRBD1 (6 bases). TRBV5-3 qualifies as an ORF whose function is uncertain. Trimming took off 1 base at V and 3 bases at J, with 14 bases between the two ends. The CDR3 has 15 amino acids. The CDR3 DNA reads TGTGCCAGAAGCTTGTTATCGTACAGGGACTACGAGCAGTACTTC. It translates to CARSLLSYRDYEQYF.

This clone was seen just once. V gene TRBV12-3 or TRBV12-4 combines with J gene TRBJ1-3; a possible D gene is TRBD1 (6 bases). The V and J ends lost 9 bases and 8 bases respectively, with 17 bases between them. This CDR3 contains 13 residues. This chain's CDR3 is CASDDRIGDTIYF. As DNA, the CDR3 is TGTGCCAGTGACGACAGGATTGGGGACACCATATATTTT.

This clone came up once. The chain uses TRBV7-3 and TRBJ1-1; the D gene is possibly TRBD1 (6 bases). This CDR3 comprises 16 residues. Trimming stripped 2 bases from V and 4 bases from J, with 17 bases between. Germline V gene lookup returns CDR1 SGHTA and CDR2 FQGTGA. For the CDR3, the DNA is TGTGCCAGCAGCTTATCAGGGGCCCAAGGTGGCACTGAAGCTTTCTTT. Its translation: CASSLSGAQGGTEAFF. Full variable domain (outside the CDR3, taken from reference TRBV7-3 and TRBJ1-1): GAGVSQTPSNKVTEKGKYVELRCDPISGHTALYWYRQSLGQGPEFLIYFQGTGAADDSGLPNDRFFAVRPEGSVSTLKIQRTERGDSAVYLCASSLSGAQGGTEAFFGQGTRLTVV.

The chain employs TRBV6-6 and TRBJ2-7; D perhaps matches TRBD1 (6 bases). Trimming pared 7 bases from V and 3 bases from J, leaving 10 bases between. CDR1 is MNHNY, CDR2 SVGAGI, per germline (reference sequence). This CDR3 is 12 amino acids long. CDR3 nucleotide sequence: TGTGCCAGCAAAATAGGGGGCTACGAGCAGTACTTC. The encoded protein is CASKIGGYEQYF.

This chain uses TRBV4-2 with TRBJ2-2, with 9 bases fitting TRBD2. CDR3 length equals 17 residues. V dropped 0 bases and J dropped 3; count of bases not matched to a gene: 5. Germline CDR1 reads LGHNA; CDR2 reads YNFKEQ. The CDR3 nucleotides read TGTGCCAGCAGCCAAGAGGCAGCGGGGGGCCACACCGGGGAGCTGTTTTTT. Translation: CASSQEAAGGHTGELFF.

The V gene is TRBV12-5, the J gene TRBJ1-6; weak D call: TRBD1 (6 bases). V gave up 3 bases and J gave up 6 bases, with 15 bases separating them. Germline values: CDR1 LGHNT, CDR2 FRNRAP. This CDR3 region has 16 residues. CDR3 DNA sequence: TGTGCTAGTGGTTTTACAGGGCCTCGATCTAATTCACCCCTCCACTTT. It translates to CASGFTGPRSNSPLHF.

The V gene is TRBV5-1, the J gene TRBJ1-1, with 8 nucleotides matching TRBD1. CDR1 and CDR2 from the germline V gene are SGHRS and YFSETQ. Trimming at V came to 5 bases and at J to 1 base, leaving 10 bases not matched to a gene. The CDR3 has 16 amino acids. Here the CDR3 DNA reads TGCGCCAGCAGGTGGACAGGGATACCGGGGAACACTGAAGCTTTCTTT. This translates into CASRWTGIPGNTEAFF.

The chain has TRBV6-5 and TRBJ1-1; 7 bases are shared with TRBD1. This CDR3 has 14 residues. V was clipped by 6 bases and J by 3 bases; unmatched bases: 7. The germline V gene encodes CDR1 MNHEY and CDR2 SVGAGI. CDR3 loop: CASRGTGAYTEAFF. CDR3 DNA sequence: TGTGCCAGCAGGGGTACAGGGGCATACACTGAAGCTTTCTTT.

The chain has TRBV19 and TRBJ1-4; possibly TRBD1 for D (5 bases). Germline-derived CDR1 and CDR2 are LNHDA and SQIVND (reference sequence). V was shortened by 2 bases and J by 4 bases, with 14 bases between the two germline ends. The CDR3 is 16 residues long. This CDR3 is CASSILGQKVNEKLFF. In DNA form, the CDR3 reads TGTGCCAGTAGTATACTGGGGCAGAAGGTTAATGAAAAACTGTTTTTT.

The V gene is TRBV7-8, the J gene TRBJ1-4; perhaps TRBD1 as D (5 bases). The length of the CDR3 is 16 residues. CDR1 is SGHVS, CDR2 FQNEAQ, per germline. V was trimmed by 5 bases and J by 8 bases, leaving 21 bases between them. The CDR3 loop reads CASSIRRGSGGEKLFF. CDR3 DNA: TGTGCCAGCAGCATACGGAGAGGGTCGGGGGGGGAAAAACTGTTTTTT.